Listed here are 18 T cell receptor beta chains from one sample, sequenced in a study of high-grade serous ovarian cancer treatment subgroups. TCRdb's table, derived via immunoSEQ multiplex PCR, lists solely in-frame clones and lacks some. The table has about 16,000 clones, approximately 87% seen once. Tumor samples were taken before definitive surgery or chemotherapy. Sequences were obtained from tumor tissue. The receptors come from a human donor with high-grade serous ovarian cancer.

This clone was counted only a few times. The rearrangement uses TRBV28 and TRBJ1-1; no clear D gene. The V gene's germline CDR1 is MDHEN and CDR2 SYDVKM. V lost 6 bases to trimming and J lost 1 base, with 9 bases between them. The CDR3 has 13 amino acids. CDR3 nucleotides: TGTGCCAGCAGAGCGGGCTGGAACACTGAAGCTTTCTTT. This codes for CASRAGWNTEAFF.

V gene TRBV9 combines with J gene TRBJ2-1, with a weak D call TRBD1 (6 bases). Germline V gene data show CDR1 as SGDLS and CDR2 as YYNGEE. V lost 0 bases, J lost 8 bases, and 15 bases lay in between. This CDR3 is 15 amino acids long. As DNA, the CDR3 is TGTGCCAGCAGCGTAGGGGGGCTAGGGTGGGATGAGCAGTTCTTC. It codes for CASSVGGLGWDEQFF.

The chain employs TRBV6-1 and TRBJ1-2; no clear D. The germline V gene has CDR1 MNHNS and CDR2 SASEGT. V was shortened by 2 bases and J by 5 bases, with 9 bases between the two germline ends. The CDR3 length is 13 residues. CDR3 coding DNA: TGTGCCAGCAGTGAAAAAGGGAGGTATGGCTACACCTTC. This codes for CASSEKGRYGYTF.

This clone was counted between two and nine times. This sequence joins TRBV5-4 and TRBJ2-7, with TRBD1 as a possible D gene (8 bases). Per germline, CDR1 SGHNT and CDR2 YYREEE (reference sequence). V lost 7 bases, J lost 5 bases, and 16 bases lay in between. The CDR3 loop spans 13 amino acids. This CDR3 reads CASGRTGRDEQYF. Written as DNA, the CDR3 is TGTGCCAGCGGCAGGACAGGGAGGGACGAGCAGTACTTC. Together with reference TRBV5-4 and TRBJ2-7, the CDR3 gives the full variable domain: ETGVTQSPTHLIKTRGQQVTLRCSSQSGHNTVSWYQQALGQGPQFIFQYYREEENGRGNFPPRFSGLQFPNYSSELNVNALELDDSALYLCASGRTGRDEQYFGPGTRLTVT.

This clone was observed a single time. The V gene is TRBV11-2, the J gene TRBJ1-2, with 7 bases that match TRBD1. Trimming cost V 5 bases and J 6 bases; bases outside gene matches: 24. CDR1 is SGHAT and CDR2 is FQNNGV in the germline V gene. CDR3 length equals 19 residues. The CDR3 DNA reads TGTGCCAGCAGCCCAATGACAGGGTTTCAGATTGGGTTTTTCGATGGCTACACCTTC. It translates to CASSPMTGFQIGFFDGYTF.

V is TRBV5-8 and J is TRBJ1-6, with a possible D match to TRBD1 (5 bases). This CDR3 region has 15 residues. V gave up 2 bases and J gave up 2 bases, with 8 bases separating them. Germline-derived CDR1 and CDR2 are SGHTS and YDEGEE. The CDR3 protein is CASSLQETYNSPLHF. CDR3 coding DNA: TGTGCCAGCAGCTTACAGGAAACCTATAATTCACCCCTCCACTTT.

The chain combines TRBV6-6 with TRBJ1-6; D uncertain. V was cut by 7 bases and J by 7 bases, with 17 bases left in between. CDR3 length: 15 residues. CDR1 is MNHNY, CDR2 SVGAGI, per germline (reference sequence). The CDR3 here is CASNTPAAGNSPLHF. The DNA of the CDR3 is TGTGCCAGCAACACCCCGGCCGCGGGAAATTCACCCCTCCACTTT.

This clone appeared a single time. This chain joins TRBV30 and TRBJ2-5, with TRBD1 matching over 7 bases. Matching the DNA end better, TRBJ2-7 makes the J call doubtful. The CDR3 sequence is 14 residues long. Germline CDR1 GTSNPN, CDR2 SVGIG (reference sequence). Here the CDR3 DNA reads TGTGCCTGGAGCGGACAGGCGAAATCCTACGAGCAGTACTTC. It encodes CAWSGQAKSYEQYF.

The CDR3 nucleotides read TGTGCCTCAGGACGCGGGGCCTCTTACAATGAGCAGTTCTTC. It yields the protein CASGRGASYNEQFF. The chain has TRBV30 and TRBJ2-1, with D tentatively TRBD2 (6 bases). The CDR3 contains 14 residues. The germline V and J ends were trimmed by 7 bases and 4 bases, with 17 bases remaining between them. Germline V gives CDR1 GTSNPN, CDR2 SVGIG (reference sequence).

The chain has TRBV5-5 and TRBJ1-2; a weak D match, TRBD1 (6 bases). V was pared by 1 base and J by 7 bases, with 17 bases between. The CDR3 length is 15 residues. Germline V CDR1 and CDR2: SGHKS, YYEKEE (reference sequence). The CDR3 sequence: CASSLYAGGEVGYTF. The CDR3, as DNA: TGTGCCAGCAGCTTGTATGCGGGGGGCGAGGTTGGCTACACCTTC.

J is TRBJ2-3 and V is TRBV2, with 9 positions matching TRBD1. The CDR3 totals 15 residues. The germline gives CDR1 SNHLY, CDR2 FYNNEI. V dropped 6 bases and J dropped 3; count of bases not matched to a gene: 7. The CDR3 is CASSGNRGLTDTQYF. The CDR3 nucleotides are TGTGCCAGCAGCGGAAACAGGGGGCTGACAGATACGCAGTATTTT.

The chain couples TRBV6-5 to TRBJ2-7; D is ambiguous. Looked up from germline, CDR1 is MNHEY and CDR2 is SVGAGI. The CDR3 has 13 amino acids. The V and J ends lost 8 bases and 2 bases respectively, with 13 bases between them. CDR3 sequence reads: CASLRLGAYEQYF. CDR3 coding DNA: TGTGCCAGCTTGAGGCTTGGTGCCTACGAGCAGTACTTC.

DNA for the CDR3: TGTGCCACCAGCAGAGATTTCGGGGGGAAAAACATTCAGTACTTC. Encoded protein: CATSRDFGGKNIQYF. The chain carries TRBV15 and TRBJ2-4, with TRBD2 matching over 7 bases. V was pared by 0 bases and J by 4 bases, with 3 bases of the junction left unmatched. CDR1 and CDR2 (germline): LNHNV, YYDKDF (reference sequence). The CDR3 is 15 residues long.

This chain uses TRBV9 with TRBJ2-3, with a tentative D call TRBD2 (5 bases). Trimming removed 2 bases at V and 4 bases at J, with 8 bases between. The CDR3 is 13 amino acids. Germline V gene data show CDR1 as SGDLS and CDR2 as YYNGEE. In nucleotides, the CDR3 is TGTGCCAGCAGCGTCCCGGGATCAGATACGCAGTATTTT. The encoded protein is CASSVPGSDTQYF.

The genes are TRBV5-5 and TRBJ2-5, with D hard to call. CDR3 size: 12 residues. Trimming pared 0 bases from V and 5 bases from J, leaving 5 bases between. The germline CDR1 and CDR2 sequences are SGHKS and YYEKEE (reference sequence). DNA of the CDR3: TGTGCCAGCAGCTTGGTGGGTGAGACCCAGTACTTC. Translating gives CASSLVGETQYF.

This chain connects TRBV11-2 to TRBJ2-5, with D possibly matching TRBD1 (6 bases). V was cut by 1 base and J by 5 bases, with 20 bases left in between. Germline V CDR1 and CDR2: SGHAT, FQNNGV. The CDR3 consists of 17 residues. This CDR3 reads CASSLGRRTEMMETQYF. The CDR3 DNA reads as TGTGCCAGCAGCTTAGGGCGTCGGACAGAGATGATGGAGACCCAGTACTTC.

The CDR3 DNA is TGTGCCAGCAGCTTCTCAGGCGGCCCCTATTCACCCCTCCACTTT. Translation gives CASSFSGGPYSPLHF. The chain is built from TRBV9 and TRBJ1-6, with no clear D. CDR1 SGDLS and CDR2 YYNGEE come from the germline V gene. Deletions cut 4 bases from V and 8 bases from J, with 16 bases between. The CDR3 contains 15 residues.

This chain joins TRBV10-3 and TRBJ2-7, with D unresolved. V was trimmed by 7 bases and J by 0 bases, leaving 10 bases between them. Germline-derived CDR1 and CDR2 are ENHRY and SYGVKD. The CDR3 totals 13 residues. The CDR3 DNA reads as TGTGCCATCAAGGAGTCGGGCTCCTACGAGCAGTACTTC. This codes for CAIKESGSYEQYF.